This TCR beta chain was sequenced for a study of identical twins. The ends were cut back, 2 bases at V and 10 bases at J, with 27 bases in the middle. The CDR3 is 18 residues long. Germline values: CDR1 LGHNA, CDR2 YSLEER. Ten or more counts support this clonotype. Its antigen is currently unknown. Each donor was a healthy Caucasian. TCRdb recomputed calls from the 5' RACE reads with MiXCR, one row per CDR3 protein. Here the sample spans about 730,000 distinct CDR3 sequences, about 20% being singletons. Points from the study as a whole: Among beta out-of-frame sequences, excess sharing between twins appeared weaker. Twin-shared out-of-frame alpha sequences showed excess low generation probability. While abundant cord blood beta clonotypes carried fewer insertions, memory repertoires showed no such pattern.

These data also formed part of another study, on T cells expressing NK-cell markers.

Material: PBMCs. V usage is TRBV4-3 and J usage is TRBJ2-1; possible D gene TRBD2, 6 bases. The receptor's source is a woman aged 18-30 years in good health. CDR3 loop: CASSQRPGDIWEAGEQFF. The CDR3 region has the DNA TGCGCCAGCAGCCAACGCCCTGGGGATATTTGGGAGGCCGGCGAGCAGTTCTTC.